Below are 8 T cell receptor beta chains sequenced from a single sample in a study of shared clonotypes between healthy human individuals. Naive CD8 populations comprised CD45RO-negative cells positively selected for CCR7, excluding terminally differentiated effector memory CD45RA+ cells. Sequenced by immunoSEQ multiplex PCR; TCRdb stores in-frame clones only, minus some. The sample consists of under 600,000 clones, 95% to 98% of them appearing once. Specimen: naive CD8+ T cells sorted from blood. These receptors were taken from a man aged 25-40 years in good health.

The chain joins TRBV4-1 to TRBJ2-7; D gene uncertain. Germline values: CDR1 MGHRA, CDR2 YSYEKL. The CDR3 has 13 amino acids. V lost 0 bases, J lost 5 bases, and 8 bases lay in between. Written as DNA, the CDR3 is TGCGCCAGCAGCCAAGATGAGACAAACGAGCAGTACTTC. Encoded protein: CASSQDETNEQYF.

This chain connects TRBV7-9 to TRBJ1-1; D call uncertain. V lost 5 bases to trimming and J lost 3 bases, with 16 bases between them. This CDR3 is built from 15 residues. Germline V CDR1 and CDR2: SEHNR, FQNEAQ (reference sequence). This chain's CDR3 is CASSPPKAVYTEAFF. The CDR3 DNA reads TGTGCCAGCAGCCCGCCGAAGGCTGTGTACACTGAAGCTTTCTTT.

The chain is built from TRBV2 and TRBJ1-4; 7 nucleotides agree with TRBD1. The germline V gene has CDR1 SNHLY and CDR2 FYNNEI. The CDR3 consists of 14 residues. V was pared by 7 bases and J by 8 bases, with 10 bases of the junction left unmatched. The DNA of the CDR3 is TGTGCCAGCACGGAAACAGGGGTCGGGGAAAAACTGTTTTTT. Its protein is CASTETGVGEKLFF. The full variable domain, completed using reference TRBV2 and TRBJ1-4, is EPEVTQTPSHQVTQMGQEVILRCVPISNHLYFYWYRQILGQKVEFLVSFYNNEISEKSEIFDDQFSVERPDGSNFTLKIRSTKLEDSAMYFCASTETGVGEKLFFGSGTQLSVL.

The chain employs TRBV6-1 and TRBJ1-5; 7 bases agree with TRBD1. CDR3 size: 16 residues. V lost 3 bases, J lost 2 bases, and 7 bases stayed unmatched. Germline CDR1 MNHNS, CDR2 SASEGT. CDR3 sequence (DNA): TGTGCCAGCAGTGAGACAGGGAACCTCGGCAATCAGCCCCAGCATTTT. It specifies CASSETGNLGNQPQHF.

Remarks on this clone: The same CDR3 arises from other DNA sequences in this sample as well. The chain uses TRBV27 and TRBJ2-7; D gene unclear. The CDR3 spans 11 residues. V gave up 6 bases and J gave up 0 bases, with 3 bases separating them. Germline loops: CDR1 MNHEY, CDR2 SMNVEV (reference sequence). CDR3 residues: CASSTSYEQYF. The CDR3 DNA sequence: TGTGCCAGCAGCACCTCCTACGAGCAGTACTTC.

The CDR3: CASSSILTGVYSEQYF. The DNA of the CDR3 is TGTGCCAGCAGTTCGATATTGACAGGGGTGTACTCCGAGCAGTACTTC. V gene TRBV11-2 combines with J gene TRBJ2-7; TRBD1 matches 8 bases. From germline, CDR1 is SGHAT and CDR2 FQNNGV. V was clipped by 6 bases and J by 6 bases; unmatched bases: 16. The CDR3 is 16 residues long.

The V gene is TRBV5-1, the J gene TRBJ2-1; 14 nucleotides line up with TRBD2. Germline lookup yields CDR1 SGHRS and CDR2 YFSETQ. This CDR3 is 16 amino acids long. V trimming: 4 bases; J trimming: 9 bases; junction bases outside the gene matches: 9. Here the CDR3 DNA reads TGCGCCAGCAGCGAAGCGGGACTAGCGGGAGTAGGTGAGCAGTTCTTC. It yields the protein CASSEAGLAGVGEQFF.

V and J are TRBV29-1 and TRBJ2-7, with D tentatively TRBD1 or TRBD2 (6 bases each). The CDR3 contains 14 residues. V dropped 6 bases and J dropped 2 bases, with 17 bases sitting between them. Germline CDR1 SQVTM, CDR2 ANQGSEA. CDR3 in amino acids: CSVRDKASPYEQYF. The CDR3 DNA reads TGCAGCGTGCGGGACAAGGCCTCTCCCTACGAGCAGTACTTC.